The 14 T cell receptor beta chains given below trace back to one sample, sequenced in a study of beta chain features in type 1 diabetes. The antigens these receptors bind are not known. Regarding the study as a whole: Shorter TCRB CDR3s, moderately but significantly so, were found in Type 1 diabetes patients in all four CD4+ subsets.

The entirety of the isolated RNA underwent reverse transcription, so expressed TCRB transcripts were sequenced. The data were produced by immunoSEQ multiplex PCR, yet TCRdb's version contains in-frame clones alone and is incomplete. The sample lists about 640,000 clones, around an eighth occurring once. The sequenced material came from naive CD4+ T cells from blood. These receptors originate from a man aged 25-45 years with type 1 diabetes.

The chain carries TRBV2 and TRBJ1-1; 12 bases align to TRBD1. The CDR3 consists of 16 residues. V lost 4 bases to trimming and J lost 3 bases; unmatched junction nucleotides: 6. The V gene's germline CDR1 is SNHLY and CDR2 FYNNEI. In DNA form, the CDR3 reads TGTGCCAGCAGTGTTGGGACAGGGGGCGCGTACACTGAAGCTTTCTTT. Its translation is CASSVGTGGAYTEAFF. Based on the CDR3 plus reference TRBV2 and TRBJ1-1, the full variable domain is EPEVTQTPSHQVTQMGQEVILRCVPISNHLYFYWYRQILGQKVEFLVSFYNNEISEKSEIFDDQFSVERPDGSNFTLKIRSTKLEDSAMYFCASSVGTGGAYTEAFFGQGTRLTVV.

DNA of the CDR3: TGTGCCAGCAGCCAGGACCGAGCGGAGAGCACAGATACGCAGTATTTT. This encodes CASSQDRAESTDTQYF. V usage is TRBV4-2 and J usage is TRBJ2-3; possibly TRBD2 for D (5 bases). V was trimmed by 3 bases and J by 0 bases, leaving 13 bases between them. Germline CDR1 reads LGHNA; CDR2 reads YNFKEQ. The CDR3 has 16 residues.

V is TRBV27 and J is TRBJ2-7; 7 nucleotides line up with TRBD2. CDR1 is MNHEY and CDR2 is SMNVEV in the germline V gene (reference sequence). After removal of 2 bases from V and 0 bases from J, the junction contained 1 base not matched to a gene. The CDR3 covers 14 residues. This chain's CDR3 is CASSLERGSYEQYF. The CDR3 DNA reads as TGTGCCAGCAGTTTAGAGCGGGGCTCCTACGAGCAGTACTTC.

The rearrangement uses TRBV19 and TRBJ1-2, with no clear D. In germline, CDR1 is LNHDA, CDR2 SQIVND (reference sequence). Trimming removed 5 bases from V and 5 bases from J, with 15 bases in between. The CDR3 is 14 residues long. CDR3 nucleotide sequence: TGTGCCAGTAGTCTTGACCCCCTAGGATATGGCTACACCTTC. Protein sequence: CASSLDPLGYGYTF. Full variable domain (remainder filled in from reference TRBV19 and TRBJ1-2): DGGITQSPKYLFRKEGQNVTLSCEQNLNHDAMYWYRQDPGQGLRLIYYSQIVNDFQKGDIAEGYSVSREKKESFPLTVTSAQKNPTAFYLCASSLDPLGYGYTFGSGTRLTVV.

The sample holds a few counts of this clone. The same CDR3 is also encoded by other DNA sequences in this sample. The chain recombines TRBV13 with TRBJ1-5, with 7 positions matching TRBD1. Germline V gene lookup returns CDR1 PRHDT and CDR2 FYEKMQ (reference sequence). V lost 2 bases and J lost 2; bases outside the gene matches: 6. This CDR3 region has 16 residues. The CDR3 region is CASSLRGGQGNQPQHF. The CDR3 DNA follows: TGTGCCAGCAGCTTAAGAGGAGGACAGGGCAATCAGCCCCAGCATTTT. Filled out from reference TRBV13 and TRBJ1-5, the complete variable domain reads AAGVIQSPRHLIKEKRETATLKCYPIPRHDTVYWYQQGPGQDPQFLISFYEKMQSDKGSIPDRFSAQQFSDYHSELNMSSLELGDSALYFCASSLRGGQGNQPQHFGDGTRLSIL.

A few counts support this clone. V gene TRBV28 combines with J gene TRBJ2-1, with D perhaps matching TRBD1 (7 bases). CDR1 is MDHEN, CDR2 SYDVKM, per germline. V was shortened by 3 bases and J by 5 bases, with 11 bases between the two germline ends. The CDR3 spans 14 residues. The chain's CDR3 is CASSFQGGHNEQFF. The DNA for the CDR3 is TGTGCCAGCAGTTTCCAGGGGGGACACAATGAGCAGTTCTTC.

This clone turned up a few times. The V and J genes are TRBV10-3 and TRBJ2-5; 7 bases are a match to TRBD2. V shed 10 bases and J 5 bases; nucleotides not matched to a gene: 7. The CDR3 loop spans 12 amino acids. Germline CDR1 and CDR2: ENHRY and SYGVKD. The CDR3 sequence: CATSGARETQYF. The CDR3 DNA reads as TGTGCCACCAGCGGGGCGCGGGAGACCCAGTACTTC.

This clone was recorded a few times. The same CDR3 is also encoded by other DNA sequences in this sample. The chain carries TRBV30 and TRBJ2-7, with D perhaps TRBD2 (6 bases). The CDR3 sequence is 11 residues long. Trimming stripped 0 bases from V and 7 bases from J, with 7 bases between. CDR1 is GTSNPN, CDR2 SVGIG, per germline (reference sequence). CDR3 loop: CAWSVGGEQYF. The CDR3, as DNA: TGTGCCTGGAGTGTCGGGGGAGAGCAGTACTTC.

J is TRBJ2-5 and V is TRBV7-6, with TRBD1 matching over 7 bases. Germline V gives CDR1 SGHVS, CDR2 FNYEAQ. V was pared by 7 bases and J by 4 bases, with 9 bases of the junction left unmatched. The CDR3 totals 14 residues. The CDR3 reads CASTLDTGAETQYF. Written as DNA, the CDR3 is TGTGCCAGCACCCTCGATACAGGGGCAGAGACCCAGTACTTC.

The chain employs TRBV7-2 and TRBJ1-1; no clear D. The ends were cut back, 3 bases at V and 3 bases at J, with 8 bases in the middle. The CDR3 is made up of 13 amino acids. The germline gives CDR1 SGHTA, CDR2 FQGNSA. Here the CDR3 reads CASSFGPDTEAFF. The CDR3 coding sequence is TGTGCCAGCAGCTTCGGGCCTGACACTGAAGCTTTCTTT.

V gene TRBV18 combines with J gene TRBJ2-7, with a tentative D call TRBD2 (7 bases). This CDR3 is built from 17 residues. CDR1 KGHSH and CDR2 LQKENI come from the germline V gene. V shed 4 bases and J shed 0 bases, with 19 bases lying between them. The CDR3 nucleotides are TGTGCCAGCTCACGCTCCCCCCACCGGGGGGCCTCCTACGAGCAGTACTTC. The encoded protein is CASSRSPHRGASYEQYF.

This clone was counted between two and nine times. The J gene is TRBJ1-6, the V gene TRBV5-6, with D tentatively TRBD1 (5 bases). This CDR3 is built from 18 residues. Germline CDR1 reads SGHDT; CDR2 reads YYEEEE. Trimming took 5 bases from V and 0 from J, leaving 18 bases between them. The CDR3 loop is CASSSGTEISSYNSPLHF. CDR3 DNA sequence: TGTGCCAGCAGTTCCGGGACGGAGATTTCCTCCTATAATTCACCCCTCCACTTT. The whole variable domain, filled in from reference TRBV5-6 and TRBJ1-6, reads DAGVTQSPTHLIKTRGQQVTLRCSPKSGHDTVSWYQQALGQGPQFIFQYYEEEERQRGNFPDRFSGHQFPNYSSELNVNALLLGDSALYLCASSSGTEISSYNSPLHFGNGTRLTVT.

This clone was seen once. The rearrangement joins TRBV28 to TRBJ2-3; 9 nucleotides line up with TRBD2. The CDR3 contains 16 residues. Trimming took 6 bases from V and 2 from J; bases not matched to a gene: 9. Germline loops: CDR1 MDHEN, CDR2 SYDVKM. CDR3 protein: CASSSPASGDTDTQYF. The CDR3 DNA follows: TGTGCCAGCAGCTCCCCGGCTAGCGGGGACACAGATACGCAGTATTTT.

This clone was detected only a few times. V usage is TRBV2 and J usage is TRBJ2-2; 7 bases align to TRBD1. The V segment lost 6 bases and the J segment 4 bases; nucleotides outside the gene matches: 5. CDR3 size: 14 residues. The germline CDR1 and CDR2 sequences are SNHLY and FYNNEI. CDR3 sequence (DNA): TGTGCCAGCAGGCAGACAGGGCCCACCGGGGAGCTGTTTTTT. This translates into CASRQTGPTGELFF.